The rows below give T cell receptor beta chains drawn from one sample of a study of tumor-infiltrating lymphocytes in primary liver carcinoma. TCRdb reanalysed the multiplex PCR reads using MiXCR and keeps one entry per CDR3 protein. The data contain about 37,000 distinct CDR3 sequences, 75% of them singletons. Sequencing was done on a sample of tumor-adjacent normal liver tissue. The receptors originated from a man between 40 and 49 years old with primary liver carcinoma and hepatitis B virus infection. Each CDR3 is given with its conserved first and last residue. The order of the fields is V gene, CDR3 length, J gene, CDR3 protein.

TRBV11-1	11	TRBJ2-7	CASSLVYEHYF
TRBV5-1	15	TRBJ1-2	CASSLERVTGDSYTF
TRBV11-2	14	TRBJ2-4	CDSSSGTGDNVQYF
TRBV10-3	13	TRBJ2-5	CAIRGTQEETQYF
TRBV10-2	14	TRBJ2-2	CANSGRRGSGELFF
TRBV7-8	13	TRBJ2-7	CASSLSVQYEQYF
TRBV7-9	17	TRBJ2-3	CASSLIVVTANTDKQYF
TRBV4-1	17	TRBJ2-7	CASINRDRGLPSYEQYF
TRBV6-2/TRBV6-3	17	TRBJ2-6	CASMRDRVHSGANVLTF
TRBV5-5	16	TRBJ2-1	CTSSSLGTSGGNEQFF
TRBV6-1	15	TRBJ2-7	CANSEESGSSYEQYF
TRBV29-1	12	TRBJ2-7	CSIELADYEQYF
TRBV28	14	TRBJ1-2	CAGRLTGSTQGYSF
TRBV6-1	16	TRBJ2-1	CASYEAGAEGYNEQFF
TRBV6-2/TRBV6-3	11	TRBJ2-1	CACSTNSEQFF
TRBV20-1	13	TRBJ2-7	CSVPLVGGYEQYF
TRBV11-2	13	TRBJ2-5	CASSLGMGVGGNF
TRBV11-2	15	TRBJ2-6	CATQWSRSGVNVLTF
TRBV28	14	TRBJ1-5	CASRSTGASRPQHF
TRBV5-1	13	TRBJ2-7	CANSAGHLYEQYF
TRBV2	14	TRBJ1-1	CASRILGGNTEAFF
TRBV28	14	TRBJ1-1	CASTQVGLWAVTFF
TRBV5-6	15	TRBJ2-3	CASSLTRMVSDTQYF
TRBV30	15	TRBJ1-1	CAWSAAGTENTEAFF
TRBV7-8	13	TRBJ2-7	CASGLNVETGWYF
TRBV12-3/TRBV12-4	15	TRBJ2-3	CASSLAGGERNTQYF
TRBV7-8	16	TRBJ2-5	CASNLRAWDTQETQYF
TRBV6-1	13	TRBJ1-5	CTSSGERNQPQHF
TRBV4-2	11	TRBJ1-1	CTSSPEIEAFF
TRBV7-9	16	TRBJ1-4	CASSHPGQGKREKLFF
TRBV29-1	15	TRBJ2-1	CSVEVAGRASGEQFF
TRBV10-2	11	TRBJ2-7	CAISETYEQYF
TRBV15	18	TRBJ2-6	CATSRVEGSYSGANVLTF
TRBV6-4	16	TRBJ2-1	CASSLKGTSGNNQQFF
TRBV6-1	16	TRBJ2-6	CASGEQPKAGAYVLTF
TRBV11-2	21	TRBJ2-6	CASSMGGDRVISLSGVNVLIF
TRBV21-1	16	TRBJ1-4	CASSTPPDRGKEKLFF
TRBV6-2/TRBV6-3	16	TRBJ2-1	CASSPRISGRVNEQFF
TRBV5-1	14	TRBJ2-2	CASSSGQITGELLF
TRBV5-1	15	TRBJ2-7	CTSSSRRTDKHEQYF
TRBV14	15	TRBJ2-6	CVSSQGAAEANVLTF
TRBV7-9	16	TRBJ1-4	CASSHPGHGKGEKLFF
TRBV10-3	17	TRBJ2-3	CVIKRSGQGRSTDTQYF
TRBV6-2/TRBV6-3	15	TRBJ2-7	CASTTPTSGGYEQYF
TRBV28	15	TRBJ1-5	CASSGRTGGGQPQHF
TRBV6-5	17	TRBJ2-1	CANSYSGNSGRGNEQFF